The 8 T cell receptor beta chains below come from one sample, sequenced in a study of cytomegalovirus exposure and HLA in healthy donors. The PCR contained 60 Vbeta and 13 Jbeta primers. TCRdb's table, derived via immunoSEQ multiplex PCR, lists solely in-frame clones and lacks some. This table has some 180,000 clones, about three quarters appearing once. The sequenced material came from PBMCs. These receptors were obtained from a man younger than 30 in good health and CMV-seronegative.

Concerning this clone: The sample has other DNA sequences that encode this CDR3 too. This chain uses TRBV9 with TRBJ2-7, with 11 nucleotides matching TRBD1. This CDR3 contains 14 residues. Germline V gene lookup returns CDR1 SGDLS and CDR2 YYNGEE. Trimming at V came to 3 bases and at J to 4 bases, leaving 3 bases not matched to a gene. The CDR3 reads CASSARDRGYEQYF. CDR3 nucleotide sequence: TGTGCCAGCAGCGCCCGGGACAGGGGGTACGAGCAGTACTTC.

CDR3 DNA sequence: TGTGCCAGCAGCTTTAGCGGGACCTCCTACGAGCAGTACTTC. It is translated as CASSFSGTSYEQYF. J is TRBJ2-7 and V is TRBV9, with 8 positions matching TRBD2. The germline V gene encodes CDR1 SGDLS and CDR2 YYNGEE. This CDR3 region has 14 residues. The J segment lost 0 bases and the V segment lost 4 bases, leaving 3 bases of the junction unmatched.

This clone was counted between two and nine times. The gene calls are TRBV6-6 and TRBJ2-3; D gene unclear. CDR3 length: 12 residues. With 5 bases removed from V and 0 bases from J, the gap between germline ends came to 3 bases. Germline CDR1 MNHNY, CDR2 SVGAGI (reference sequence). CDR3: CASSPSTDTQYF. The DNA of the CDR3 is TGTGCCAGCAGTCCTAGCACAGATACGCAGTATTTT.

The chain links TRBV30 to TRBJ2-5, with 7 positions matching TRBD2. Germline trimming cut 8 bases from V and 0 bases from J; bases unmatched to any gene: 15. The CDR3 is 16 amino acids. Germline loops: CDR1 GTSNPN, CDR2 SVGIG (reference sequence). This chain's CDR3 is CAATRAGKGYQETQYF. As DNA, the CDR3 is TGTGCCGCAACAAGAGCGGGGAAAGGCTACCAAGAGACCCAGTACTTC.

The chain employs TRBV14 and TRBJ2-7; 8 bases agree with TRBD2. Germline-derived CDR1 and CDR2 are SGHDN and FVKESK. This CDR3 comprises 18 residues. Germline trimming cut 0 bases from V and 2 bases from J; bases unmatched to any gene: 12. CDR3 protein: CASSQERLSGSGTYEQYF. In DNA form, the CDR3 reads TGTGCCAGCAGCCAAGAAAGGCTGAGCGGGAGTGGCACCTACGAGCAGTACTTC.

The J gene is TRBJ2-3, the V gene TRBV7-2; TRBD2 might be the D (6 bases). CDR1 is SGHTA, CDR2 FQGNSA, per germline. V was cut by 6 bases and J by 0 bases, with 10 bases left in between. The CDR3 covers 14 residues. Here the CDR3 reads CASRFLASTDTQYF. The CDR3 bases are TGTGCCAGCAGGTTCCTAGCGAGCACAGATACGCAGTATTTT.

This clone was seen only once. J is TRBJ2-2 and V is TRBV7-2; D gene uncertain. With 1 base removed from V and 0 bases from J, the gap between germline ends came to 12 bases. Germline assignment: CDR1 SGHTA and CDR2 FQGNSA. There are 17 residues in the CDR3. CDR3 sequence reads: CASSLERRRPNTGELFF. Here the CDR3 DNA reads TGTGCCAGCAGCTTAGAGCGACGGCGACCGAACACCGGGGAGCTGTTTTTT.

This clone was detected once. J is TRBJ2-1 and V is TRBV5-1; no definite D call. Germline lookup yields CDR1 SGHRS and CDR2 YFSETQ. Trimming took 3 bases from V and 4 from J, leaving 2 bases between them. The CDR3 extends over 11 amino acids. Written as DNA, the CDR3 is TGCGCCAGCAGCTCATACAATGAGCAGTTCTTC. This codes for CASSSYNEQFF.